This TCR beta chain derives from a study of CD8 T cells in ankylosing spondylitis. This clonotype was detected many times. V shed 2 bases, J shed 0 bases, and the junction held 2 bases outside the gene matches. Germline V gives CDR1 MRHNA, CDR2 SNTAGT. CDR3 size: 15 residues. TCRdb recomputed calls from the 5' RACE reads with MiXCR, one row per CDR3 protein. This sample yields around 250,000 distinct CDR3 sequences, of which roughly 10% are seen a single time; less than 7.5% belongs to the top ten. This chain connects TRBV6-4 to TRBJ2-3, with 7 bases that match TRBD2. Source material: blood, either unsorted or a sorted T cell fraction (not recorded which). The source is a male donor with ankylosing spondylitis or in good health (not recorded which). In DNA, the CDR3 is TGTGCCAGCAGTGACAATAGCGGGAGCACAGATACGCAGTATTTT. Its protein product is CASSDNSGSTDTQYF.